This T cell receptor (beta chain) was documented in a study of blood T cells in healthy people across ages. In its sample, this clonotype was seen a few times. V was pared by 6 bases and J by 2 bases, with 17 bases between. The CDR3 covers 15 residues. Germline V CDR1 and CDR2: MNHEY, SVGEGT. The use of a sample-barcoded 5' primer and a J-beta primer mix characterized a second PCR of about 6 to 12 cycles. Via MiXCR, TCRdb re-called the 5' RACE reads, giving one row per CDR3 protein. The sample has 800,000 to 950,000 distinct CDR3 sequences; roughly 48% are singletons. Material: blood. This clonotype was sampled from a man between 25 and 39 years old in good health. The genes are TRBV6-2 or TRBV6-3 and TRBJ2-7; D assignment may be TRBD1 or TRBD2 (5 bases each). DNA for the CDR3: TGTGCCAGCAGCGAACCTCGGGACGGAGCCTACGAGCAGTACTTC. Protein sequence: CASSEPRDGAYEQYF.